This TCR beta chain was retrieved from a study of control samples from healthy donors and cancer patients. The method was immunoSEQ multiplex PCR; TCRdb's version includes in-frame clones alone and lacks a portion of them. This table has around 67,000 clones, 89% appearing once. V dropped 1 base and J dropped 0 bases, with 9 bases sitting between them. The CDR3 is 16 amino acids. Germline values: CDR1 LGHNA, CDR2 YNFKEQ. The chain has TRBV4-2 and TRBJ2-2; maybe TRBD2 (5 bases). The specimen was PBMCs. This sequence was found in a man between 60 and 75 years old with colorectal cancer. The CDR3 nucleotides are TGTGCCAGCAGCCAAGGACTATTAACGAACACCGGGGAGCTGTTTTTT. Its translation is CASSQGLLTNTGELFF.